A single TCR beta chain is shown here with its context. Its cognate antigen has yet to be identified. It has no much larger one-base neighbor in the sample; base qualities were not kept. This sample was included in a study of blood T cells in healthy people across ages (dated by TCRdb to 2015 to 2017). About the study as a whole: In model experiments, template switching captured about one uniquely barcoded TCR beta cDNA molecule for every two T cells. The study measured age-related changes in TCR beta repertoire diversity using deep sequencing normalized with unique cDNA molecular identifiers. The donors were split into four age groups: young (average around 15 years), middle-aged (about 40), aged (about 62) and long-lived (82). To avoid experimental bias, donors of different ages were distributed randomly across sequencing lanes. Using the same blood draw, the study looked at two additional independent replicas of 1 million unique cDNA reads for two donors, one aged 18 to 30 and the other aged 80 or older. Study-level results and caveats: Because profiling used bulk unsorted PBMCs, naive and antigen-experienced compartments could not be compared conclusively. Observed TCR beta diversity per million T cells fell roughly linearly with age, and a significant reduction was already apparent by age about 36. Estimates of total diversity based on one million sequenced T cells were considered lower bounds and underestimates. There was a strong correlation between observed TCR beta diversity and the percentage of naive T cells measured by flow cytometry. Compared with the aged group, more naive CD4+ T cells, fewer expanded clones and increased TCR diversity were shown by the long-lived group, suggesting age selection. Because the CMV infection status of the donors was unknown, age-related changes in expanded clonotypes may potentially have been confounded.

Libraries came from 5' RACE. Instrument on record: Illumina HiSeq 2500. A second 7 to 11 cycle PCR used a sample-barcoded 5' primer and a J-beta primer mix. Each TCR beta cDNA molecule received a unique molecular identifier from a template-switch 5' adaptor carrying 12 random nucleotides. Each sample yielded at least 3 million CDR3-containing paired-end reads. All of the RNA was converted into first-strand cDNA using the Mint cDNA synthesis kit, with a TRBC-specific oligonucleotide serving as the primer. All cDNA was treated with uracil-DNA glycosylase and then went through a first 18-cycle PCR with the universal primers M1SS and BC2_uni_R. Regarding the original processing steps: For normalization, 1 million high-quality reads were randomly selected from each sample, with every read carrying a distinct molecular identifier. Instead of being binned into consensus sequences, reads with shared molecular identifiers were discarded. MiTCR, run with a Q25 quality threshold and the strictest error-elimination algorithm, handled CDR3 identification, clonotype clustering and error correction. A nonparametric unseen species model using Euler transformation provided a lower-bound estimate of total TCR beta diversity. The public reads were run again by TCRdb, first through fastp at Q25 and then through MiXCR, and only productive beta chains were kept. Every distinct CDR3 protein forms one entry, paired with its most common genes and DNA. The authors' filters were not applied to this entry. This sample has approximately 1.5 million distinct CDR3 sequences in its table, and approximately 39% of those were observed once. The ten largest clones capture around 4% of the sample.

Trimming takes 0 bases from V and 0 bases from J, and the germline ends sit 21 bases apart. In the germline V gene, CDR1 corresponds to MNHNS and CDR2 to SASEGT. Its CDR3 holds 21 amino acids, cysteine through phenylalanine. Of all the DNA, just the CDR3 is kept, 63 bases in frame from base 1. Systemically healthy Caucasian individuals from Russia, some 36 in total and aged roughly 6 to 95 years, were included as donors. Each donor gave 9.5 to 10 milliliters of peripheral blood, drawn into EDTA-treated Vacutainer tubes. Ficoll-Paque density-gradient centrifugation was used to isolate PBMCs, with at least 6.5 million per sample. Trizol reagent was used to extract total RNA from the PBMCs, yielding at least 5 micrograms per sample. The percentages of naive CD45RAhigh/CD27high T cells were determined by flow cytometry on a PBMC aliquot from every donor.

This TCR came from a woman younger than 35 in good health. The chain is made from TRBV6-1 and TRBJ2-6; the D gene lacks a confident call. Input material: blood. Read as DNA, the sequence is TGTGCCAGCAGTGAAGCGCCGACAAGAGGTCCCTCAATCTCTGGGGCCAACGTCCTGACTTTC. This sequence encodes CASSEAPTRGPSISGANVLTF.